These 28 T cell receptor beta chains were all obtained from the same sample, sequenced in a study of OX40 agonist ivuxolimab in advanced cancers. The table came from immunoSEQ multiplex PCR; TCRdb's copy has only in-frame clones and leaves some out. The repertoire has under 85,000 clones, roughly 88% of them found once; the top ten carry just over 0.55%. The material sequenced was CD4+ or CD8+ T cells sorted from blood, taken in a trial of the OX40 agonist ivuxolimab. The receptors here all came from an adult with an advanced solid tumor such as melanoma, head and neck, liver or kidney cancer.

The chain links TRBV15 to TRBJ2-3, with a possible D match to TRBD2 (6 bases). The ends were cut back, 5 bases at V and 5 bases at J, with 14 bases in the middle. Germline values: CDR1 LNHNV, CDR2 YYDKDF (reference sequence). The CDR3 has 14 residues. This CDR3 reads CATSGGARGDTQYF. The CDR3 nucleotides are TGTGCCACCAGCGGAGGGGCCCGGGGAGATACGCAGTATTTT.

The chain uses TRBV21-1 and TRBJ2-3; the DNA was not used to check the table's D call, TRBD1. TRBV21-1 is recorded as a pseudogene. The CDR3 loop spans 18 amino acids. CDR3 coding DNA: TGTGCCAGCAGCCTCACACCGTTACAGGGGGGGCTCACAGATACGCAGTATTTT. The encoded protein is CASSLTPLQGGLTDTQYF.

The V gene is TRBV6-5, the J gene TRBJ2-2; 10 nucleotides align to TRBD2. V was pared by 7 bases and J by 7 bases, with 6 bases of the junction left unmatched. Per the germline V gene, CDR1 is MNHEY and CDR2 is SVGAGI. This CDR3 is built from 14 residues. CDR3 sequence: CASTQRGGGGELFF. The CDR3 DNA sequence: TGTGCCAGCACCCAGCGGGGGGGTGGCGGGGAGCTGTTTTTT.

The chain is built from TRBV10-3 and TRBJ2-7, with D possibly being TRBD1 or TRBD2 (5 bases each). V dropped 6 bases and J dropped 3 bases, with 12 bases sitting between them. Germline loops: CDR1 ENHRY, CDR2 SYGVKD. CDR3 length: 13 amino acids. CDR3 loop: CAISVGRFYEQYF. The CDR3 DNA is TGTGCCATCAGCGTGGGACGTTTCTACGAGCAGTACTTC.

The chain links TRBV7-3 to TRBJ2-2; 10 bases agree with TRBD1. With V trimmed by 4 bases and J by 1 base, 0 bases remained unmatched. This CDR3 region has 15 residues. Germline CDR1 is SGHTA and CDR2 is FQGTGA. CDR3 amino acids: CASSWDRGNTGELFF. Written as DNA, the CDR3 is TGTGCCAGCAGCTGGGACAGGGGGAACACCGGGGAGCTGTTTTTT.

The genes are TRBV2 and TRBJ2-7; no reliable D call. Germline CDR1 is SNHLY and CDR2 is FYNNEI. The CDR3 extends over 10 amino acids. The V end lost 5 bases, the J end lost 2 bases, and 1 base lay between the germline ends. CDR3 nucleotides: TGTGCCAGCAGTCCCTACGAGCAGTACTTC. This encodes CASSPYEQYF.

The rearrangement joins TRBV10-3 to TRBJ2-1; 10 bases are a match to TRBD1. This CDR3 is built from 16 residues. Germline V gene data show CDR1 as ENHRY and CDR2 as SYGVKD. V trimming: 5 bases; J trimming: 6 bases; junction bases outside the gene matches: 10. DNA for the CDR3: TGTGCCATCAGTCCTATCGGGACAGGGGAAGCCAATGAGCAGTTCTTC. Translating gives CAISPIGTGEANEQFF.

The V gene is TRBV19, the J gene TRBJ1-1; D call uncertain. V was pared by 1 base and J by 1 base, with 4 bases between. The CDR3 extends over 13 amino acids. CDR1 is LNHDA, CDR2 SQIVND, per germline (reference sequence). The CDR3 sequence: CASSIGQNTEAFF. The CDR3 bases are TGTGCCAGTAGTATAGGGCAGAACACTGAAGCTTTCTTT.

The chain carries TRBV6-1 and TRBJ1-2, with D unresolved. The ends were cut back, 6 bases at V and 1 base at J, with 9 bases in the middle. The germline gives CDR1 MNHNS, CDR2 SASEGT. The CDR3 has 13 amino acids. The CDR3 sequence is CASRTSFNYGYTF. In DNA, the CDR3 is TGTGCCAGCAGGACATCTTTTAACTATGGCTACACCTTC.

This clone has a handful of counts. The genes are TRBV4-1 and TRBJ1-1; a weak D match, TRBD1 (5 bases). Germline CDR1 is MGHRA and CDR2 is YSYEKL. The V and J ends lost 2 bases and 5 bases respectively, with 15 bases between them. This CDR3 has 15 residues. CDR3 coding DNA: TGCGCCAGCAGCCAACTTATAAGGGCAGGGACTGAAGCTTTCTTT. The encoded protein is CASSQLIRAGTEAFF.

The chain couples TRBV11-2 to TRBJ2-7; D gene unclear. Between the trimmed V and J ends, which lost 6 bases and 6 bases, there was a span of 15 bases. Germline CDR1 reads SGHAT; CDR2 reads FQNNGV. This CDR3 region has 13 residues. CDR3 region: CASSRTGFGEQYF. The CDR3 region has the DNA TGTGCCAGCAGTCGAACGGGTTTTGGCGAGCAGTACTTC.

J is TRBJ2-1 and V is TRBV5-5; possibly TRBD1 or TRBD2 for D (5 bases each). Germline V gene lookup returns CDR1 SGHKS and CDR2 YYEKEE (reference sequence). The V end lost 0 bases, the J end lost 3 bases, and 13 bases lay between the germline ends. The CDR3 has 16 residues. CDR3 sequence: CASSLEPGPNYNEQFF. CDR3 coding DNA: TGTGCCAGCAGCTTGGAGCCGGGACCGAACTACAATGAGCAGTTCTTC. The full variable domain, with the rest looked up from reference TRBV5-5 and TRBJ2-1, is DAGVTQSPTHLIKTRGQQVTLRCSPISGHKSVSWYQQVLGQGPQFIFQYYEKEERGRGNFPDRFSARQFPNYSSELNVNALLLGDSALYLCASSLEPGPNYNEQFFGPGTRLTVL.

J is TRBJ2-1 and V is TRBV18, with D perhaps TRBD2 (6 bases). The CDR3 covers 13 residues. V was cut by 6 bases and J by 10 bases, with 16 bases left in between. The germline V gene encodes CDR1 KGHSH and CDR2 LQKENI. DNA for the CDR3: TGTGCCAGCTCGCTGACTAGTGCGGGGGAGCAGTTCTTC. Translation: CASSLTSAGEQFF.

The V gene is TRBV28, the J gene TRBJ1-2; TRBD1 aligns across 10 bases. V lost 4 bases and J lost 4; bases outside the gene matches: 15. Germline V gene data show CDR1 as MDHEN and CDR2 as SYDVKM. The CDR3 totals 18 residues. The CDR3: CASSSAGTGDPKAYGYTF. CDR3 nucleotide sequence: TGTGCCAGCAGTTCCGCCGGGACAGGGGATCCCAAAGCCTATGGCTACACCTTC.

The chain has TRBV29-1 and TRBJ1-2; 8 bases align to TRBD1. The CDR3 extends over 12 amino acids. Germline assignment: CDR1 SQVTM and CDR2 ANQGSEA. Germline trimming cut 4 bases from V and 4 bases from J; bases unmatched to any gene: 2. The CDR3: CSVAQGVYGYTF. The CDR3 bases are TGCAGCGTTGCACAGGGGGTCTATGGCTACACCTTC.

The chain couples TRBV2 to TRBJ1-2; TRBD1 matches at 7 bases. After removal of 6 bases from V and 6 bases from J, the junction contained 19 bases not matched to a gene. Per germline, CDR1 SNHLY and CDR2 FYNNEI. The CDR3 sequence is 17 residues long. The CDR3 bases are TGTGCCAGCAGCCCTCCACTGACAGGGACCCAACTTAATGGCTACACCTTC. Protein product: CASSPPLTGTQLNGYTF.

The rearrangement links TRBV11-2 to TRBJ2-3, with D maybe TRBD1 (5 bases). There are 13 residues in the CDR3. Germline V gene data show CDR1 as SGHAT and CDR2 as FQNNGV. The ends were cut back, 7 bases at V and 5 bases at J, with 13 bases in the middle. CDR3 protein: CASTVAGIDTQYF. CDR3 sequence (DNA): TGTGCCAGCACGGTAGCAGGGATAGATACGCAGTATTTT.

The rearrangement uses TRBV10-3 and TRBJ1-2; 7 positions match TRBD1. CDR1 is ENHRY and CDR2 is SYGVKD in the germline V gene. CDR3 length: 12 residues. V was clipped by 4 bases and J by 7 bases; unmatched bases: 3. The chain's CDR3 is CAISGPGGGYTF. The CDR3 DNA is TGTGCCATCAGTGGGCCAGGGGGTGGCTACACCTTC.

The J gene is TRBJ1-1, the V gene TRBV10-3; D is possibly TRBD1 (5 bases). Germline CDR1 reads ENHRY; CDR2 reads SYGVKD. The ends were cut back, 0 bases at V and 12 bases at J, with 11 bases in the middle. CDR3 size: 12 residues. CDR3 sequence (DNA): TGTGCCATCAGTGAGTCTGGGGCCTTAACTTTCTTT. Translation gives CAISESGALTFF.

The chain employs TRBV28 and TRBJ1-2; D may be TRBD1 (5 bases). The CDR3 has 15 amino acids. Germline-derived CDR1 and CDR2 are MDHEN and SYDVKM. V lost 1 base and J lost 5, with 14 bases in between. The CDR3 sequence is CASSLYVRGKYGYTF. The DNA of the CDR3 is TGTGCCAGCAGTTTATATGTAAGGGGAAAATATGGCTACACCTTC.

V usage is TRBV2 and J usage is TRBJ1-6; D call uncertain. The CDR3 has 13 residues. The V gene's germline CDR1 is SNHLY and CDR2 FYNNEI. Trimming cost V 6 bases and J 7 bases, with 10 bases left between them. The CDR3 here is CASRGETNSPLHF. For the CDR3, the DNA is TGTGCCAGCAGGGGTGAGACAAATTCACCCCTCCACTTT.

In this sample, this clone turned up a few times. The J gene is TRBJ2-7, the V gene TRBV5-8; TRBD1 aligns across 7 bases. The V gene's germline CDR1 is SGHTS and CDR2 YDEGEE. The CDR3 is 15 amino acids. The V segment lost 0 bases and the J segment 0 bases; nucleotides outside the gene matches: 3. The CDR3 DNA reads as TGTGCCAGCAGCTTGGGTACAGGGGCCTCCTACGAGCAGTACTTC. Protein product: CASSLGTGASYEQYF.

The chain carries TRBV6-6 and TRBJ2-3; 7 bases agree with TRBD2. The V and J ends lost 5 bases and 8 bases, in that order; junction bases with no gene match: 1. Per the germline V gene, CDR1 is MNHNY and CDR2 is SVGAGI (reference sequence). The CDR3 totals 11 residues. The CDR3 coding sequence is TGTGCCAGCAGTGAGCGGGGTACGCAGTATTTT. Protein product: CASSERGTQYF.

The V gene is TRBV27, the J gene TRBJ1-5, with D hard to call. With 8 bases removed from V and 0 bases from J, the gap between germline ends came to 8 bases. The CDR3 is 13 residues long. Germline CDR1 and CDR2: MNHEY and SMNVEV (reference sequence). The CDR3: CASADGSNQPQHF. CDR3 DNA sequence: TGTGCCAGCGCCGACGGTAGCAATCAGCCCCAGCATTTT.

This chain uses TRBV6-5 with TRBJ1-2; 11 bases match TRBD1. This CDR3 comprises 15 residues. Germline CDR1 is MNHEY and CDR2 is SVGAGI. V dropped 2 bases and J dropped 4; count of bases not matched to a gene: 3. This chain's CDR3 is CASSYDGTGGYGYTF. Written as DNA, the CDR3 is TGTGCCAGCAGTTACGATGGGACAGGGGGCTATGGCTACACCTTC.

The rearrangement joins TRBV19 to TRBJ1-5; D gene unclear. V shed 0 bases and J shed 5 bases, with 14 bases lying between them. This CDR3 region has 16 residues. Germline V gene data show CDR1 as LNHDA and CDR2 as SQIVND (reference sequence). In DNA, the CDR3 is TGTGCCAGTAGTATAGATTTGGGCCTGGTGGATCAGCCCCAGCATTTT. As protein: CASSIDLGLVDQPQHF.

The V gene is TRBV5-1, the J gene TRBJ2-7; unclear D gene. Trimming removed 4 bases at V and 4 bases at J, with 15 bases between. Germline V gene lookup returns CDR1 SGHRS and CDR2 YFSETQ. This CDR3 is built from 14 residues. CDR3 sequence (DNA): TGCGCCAGCAGCCCCCAGGATTCACCTTACGAGCAGTACTTC. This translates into CASSPQDSPYEQYF.

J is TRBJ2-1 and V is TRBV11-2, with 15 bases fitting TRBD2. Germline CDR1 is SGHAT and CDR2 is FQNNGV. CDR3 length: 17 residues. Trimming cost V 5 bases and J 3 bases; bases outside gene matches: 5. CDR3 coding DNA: TGTGCCAGCAGCCCGGGACTAGCGGGGGGTCGCTACAATGAGCAGTTCTTC. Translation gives CASSPGLAGGRYNEQFF. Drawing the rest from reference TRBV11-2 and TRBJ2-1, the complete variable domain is EAGVAQSPRYKIIEKRQSVAFWCNPISGHATLYWYQQILGQGPKLLIQFQNNGVVDDSQLPKDRFSAERLKGVDSTLKIQPAKLEDSAVYLCASSPGLAGGRYNEQFFGPGTRLTVL.